The 12 T cell receptor beta chains presented below share a single source sample, sequenced in a study of tissue T cells after allogeneic stem cell transplantation. The data were produced by immunoSEQ multiplex PCR, yet TCRdb's version contains in-frame clones alone and is incomplete. The sample lists about 8,300 clones, around 48% occurring once. This sample's time point: mouse harvest day 7 after allogeneic transplant. Mouse grafts combined 10^7 T-cell-depleted bone marrow cells with 10^6 splenic CD5+ T cells. Material for sequencing was gut tissue. The receptors originated from a female BALB/c mouse given C57BL/6 T cells with graft-versus-host disease after an allogeneic hematopoietic cell transplant.

With regard to this clone: Gene labels here are mouse ones. The part of the CDR3 DNA that was read is TGTGCCAGCAGTCGCAGACTGGGGGACACCCAAGACACCCAGTAC. Translated, it gives CASSRRLGDTQDTQY. The full CDR3 protein is CASSRRLGDTQDTQYF. V usage is TRBV26 and J usage is TRBJ2-5; 9 bases align to TRBD2. The read terminates 1 residue ahead of where the CDR3 ends, so the germline J gene completes it. The germline CDR1 and CDR2 sequences are KGHPV and FQNQEV (reference sequence). This CDR3 is built from 16 residues. Trimming at V came to 4 bases and at J to 2 bases, leaving 7 bases not matched to a gene.

A word on this clone: Gene names are the mouse ones. The CDR3 is cut off 1 residue early in the read; its end comes from the germline J gene. The V call is TRBV12-1, the J call TRBJ2-7, with D perhaps matching TRBD2 (6 bases). The V gene lost 0 bases and the J gene lost 0 bases, with 14 bases spanning the gap. From germline, CDR1 is SGHSN and CDR2 HYEKVE. The CDR3 has 16 residues. The CDR3 loop reads CASSLEYWASSYEQYF. Partial CDR3 DNA: TGTGCCAGCTCTCTCGAATACTGGGCGAGCTCCTATGAACAGTAC.

This clone turned up a few times. The genes are named according to mouse. Read data end 1 residue before the CDR3 end; the end is taken from the germline J gene. This chain links TRBV13-2 with TRBJ2-5; D unresolved. The germline V and J ends were trimmed by 0 bases and 6 bases, with 2 bases remaining between them. The length of the CDR3 is 11 residues. Germline V gives CDR1 NNHNN, CDR2 SYGAGS (reference sequence). The DNA read from the CDR3 is TGTGCCAGCGGTGATGGCGACACCCAGTAC. Translating it yields CASGDGDTQY. The whole CDR3 protein reads CASGDGDTQYF.

Remarks on this clone: The gene symbols are mouse symbols. The read is 1 residue too short to cover the CDR3 end, so that end is filled in from the germline J gene. This chain uses TRBV13-3 with TRBJ2-4; D may match TRBD1 or TRBD2 (5 bases each). The CDR3 loop spans 13 amino acids. Trimming took off 2 bases at V and 5 bases at J, with 9 bases between the two ends. Germline V gives CDR1 NNHDY, CDR2 SYVADS. Incomplete CDR3 DNA: TGTGCCAGCAGTGAACGGGACGGAAACACCTTGTAC. Its translation is CASSERDGNTLY. From start to end, the CDR3 is CASSERDGNTLYF.

Concerning this clone itself: Gene names and germline match the mouse. The read comes to an end 1 residue before the CDR3 does, leaving the germline J gene to fill in the end. The genes are TRBV29 and TRBJ1-2, with D hard to call. V dropped 4 bases and J dropped 6 bases, with 6 bases sitting between them. Per the germline V gene, CDR1 is MSHET and CDR2 is SYDVDS. CDR3 length: 11 amino acids. CDR3 amino acids: CASSYGADYTF. CDR3 DNA, as far as it was read: TGTGCTAGCAGTTACGGAGCCGACTACACC.

Turning to this clone: Gene names are mouse gene names. The read ends 1 residue shy of where the CDR3 ends; the end is completed using the germline J gene. The V call is TRBV13-1, the J call TRBJ1-2, with 9 bases identical to TRBD1. Germline lookup yields CDR1 NSHNY and CDR2 SYGAGN. This CDR3 contains 13 residues. Losses at the gene ends were 5 bases for V and 4 bases for J; bases not matched to a gene: 3. Partial CDR3 DNA: TGTGCCAGCAGCGCGGGACAGGGCTCCGACTACACC. Translated: CASSAGQGSDYT. The full CDR3 is CASSAGQGSDYTF.

Comments on this clone: Genes and germline come from the mouse. The read halts 1 residue ahead of the CDR3 end, with the missing end drawn from the germline J gene. The rearrangement joins TRBV26 to TRBJ1-1; D perhaps matches TRBD1 (5 bases). The germline gives CDR1 KGHPV, CDR2 FQNQEV (reference sequence). This CDR3 is 14 amino acids long. V was clipped by 4 bases and J by 5 bases, with 14 bases between them. The DNA read from the CDR3 is TGTGCCAGCAGTCCCGACGGGGGGTTTACAGAAGTCTTC. It yields the protein CASSPDGGFTEVF. The whole CDR3 sequence reads CASSPDGGFTEVFF.

About this clone: These gene names are mouse names. The read ends 1 residue shy of where the CDR3 ends; the end is completed using the germline J gene. This sequence joins TRBV22 and TRBJ2-7; the D call TRBD1 from the table was never checked on the DNA. TRBV22 counts as a pseudogene. The CDR3 has 15 amino acids. The sequenced part of the CDR3 DNA is TGTGCCAGCAGTCCCTCCGGGACAGGGAGGGGTGAACAGTAC. Protein: CASSPSGTGRGEQY. The entire CDR3 protein reads CASSPSGTGRGEQYF.

As for this clone: The genes are named according to mouse. The DNA ends 1 residue before the CDR3 does, and the rest of the CDR3 is filled in from the germline J gene. This chain links TRBV12-1 with TRBJ2-5; the match to TRBD2 covers 11 bases. This CDR3 region has 15 residues. Germline CDR1 is SGHSN and CDR2 is HYEKVE. V lost 4 bases to trimming and J lost 0 bases; unmatched junction nucleotides: 2. The DNA read from the CDR3 is TGTGCCAGCTCCCGACTGGGGGGGAACCAAGACACCCAGTAC. It codes for CASSRLGGNQDTQY. The full CDR3 is CASSRLGGNQDTQYF.

This clone was detected only a few times. Genes and germline are mouse. The read gets to within 1 residue of the CDR3 end, and the germline J gene fills in the rest. The gene calls are TRBV13-3 and TRBJ2-7, with TRBD1 matching over 9 bases. Germline V lookup: CDR1 NNHDY, CDR2 SYVADS. The length of the CDR3 is 14 residues. Unmatched junction bases numbered 2, after V lost 1 base and J lost 3 bases. The CDR3 protein is CASSDRGQGYEQYF. The sequenced CDR3 bases are TGTGCCAGCAGTGATAGGGGACAGGGCTATGAACAGTAC.

About this clone itself: The gene symbols are mouse symbols. The read comes to an end 1 residue before the CDR3 does, leaving the germline J gene to fill in the end. The chain is built from TRBV3 and TRBJ2-2; D remains ambiguous. The CDR3 is 13 residues long. V was trimmed by 3 bases and J by 2 bases, leaving 4 bases between them. Per germline, CDR1 SNHLY and CDR2 FYNGKV (reference sequence). The CDR3 bases that were read are TGTGCCAGCAGCTTCCATAACACCGGGCAGCTCTAC. Protein sequence: CASSFHNTGQLY. The whole CDR3 protein reads CASSFHNTGQLYF.

A word on this clone: The genes and germline here are from mouse. The read ends 1 residue before the CDR3 terminus; that terminus is restored from the germline J gene. Within the sample, other DNA sequences also encode this same CDR3. The chain combines TRBV15 with TRBJ1-1; maybe TRBD1 (5 bases). This CDR3 region has 14 residues. Germline loops: CDR1 SGHND, CDR2 FRSKSL. V was cut by 3 bases and J by 0 bases, with 8 bases left in between. The CDR3 is CASSLGGANTEVFF. CDR3 DNA (partial): TGTGCCAGCAGTTTGGGGGGAGCAAACACAGAAGTCTTC. Full variable domain (remainder filled in from reference TRBV15 and TRBJ1-1): DAGVTQTPRHEVAEKGQTIILKCEPVSGHNDLFWYRQTKIQGLELLSYFRSKSLMEDGGAFKDRFKAEMLNSSFSTLKIQPTEPKDSAVYLCASSLGGANTEVFFGKGTRLTVV.